Listed below are T cell receptor beta chains from one sample, sequenced in a study of T-cell memory formation after mild COVID-19. TCRdb reprocessed the 5' RACE reads with MiXCR, giving one entry per CDR3 protein. Here the sample spans around 250,000 distinct CDR3 sequences, roughly 17% being singletons. The sequenced material came from PBMCs or a T cell subset sorted from them (not recorded which). The source is a man aged 18 to 35 who had mild COVID-19 (a few samples of this study predate the infection). Cell type and time point are not known. Each CDR3 is given with its conserved first and last residue. A D gene is named only where the DNA matches it firmly. Expanded clones are given a class, and other clones once, few, many or no size at all.

clone size: many; D gene: -; V gene: TRBV2; J gene: TRBJ1-2; CDR3 DNA: TGTGCCAGCAGTGATGCGGCAGGCTATGGCTACACCTTC; CDR3 protein: CASSDAAGYGYTF
clone size: -; D gene: -; V gene: TRBV5-4; J gene: TRBJ2-3; CDR3 DNA: TGTGCCAGCAGCCCGGAGACAGACCGGCCAGATACGCAGTATTTT; CDR3 protein: CASSPETDRPDTQYF
clone size: many; D gene: -; V gene: TRBV5-1; J gene: TRBJ2-7; CDR3 DNA: TGCGCCAGCACCCTTGTATCGGGGCGCGAGCAGTACTTC; CDR3 protein: CASTLVSGREQYF
clone size: few; D gene: -; V gene: TRBV3-1; J gene: TRBJ2-4; CDR3 DNA: TGTGCCAGCAGCCAAGCAACACCTGCCAAAAACATTCAGTACTTC; CDR3 protein: CASSQATPAKNIQYF
clone size: -; D gene: -; V gene: TRBV10-2; J gene: TRBJ1-2; CDR3 DNA: TGCGCCAGCACGGGGGTTGGGGGCTACACCTTC; CDR3 protein: CASTGVGGYTF
clone size: few; D gene: -; V gene: TRBV5-1; J gene: TRBJ2-7; CDR3 DNA: TGCGCCAGCAGCTTGGTTAGTCCGAGCTCCTACGAGCAGTACTTC; CDR3 protein: CASSLVSPSSYEQYF
clone size: few; D gene: -; V gene: TRBV7-8; J gene: TRBJ2-7; CDR3 DNA: TGTGCCAGCAGCTTAGCAGCGGCAGCGGAGCAGTACTTC; CDR3 protein: CASSLAAAAEQYF
clone size: few; D gene: -; V gene: TRBV28; J gene: TRBJ1-3; CDR3 DNA: TGTGCCAGCAGTTTACGGGGGATCGGGAACACCATATATTTT; CDR3 protein: CASSLRGIGNTIYF
clone size: -; D gene: -; V gene: TRBV4-3; J gene: TRBJ2-3; CDR3 DNA: TGCGCCAGCAGCCAAATCTCTAGCTCGGATACGCAGTATTTT; CDR3 protein: CASSQISSSDTQYF
clone size: -; D gene: TRBD2; V gene: TRBV9; J gene: TRBJ2-3; CDR3 DNA: TGTGCCAGCAGCGTAGGCGGGGGGGCCACAGATACGCAGTATTTT; CDR3 protein: CASSVGGGATDTQYF
clone size: many; D gene: -; V gene: TRBV7-9; J gene: TRBJ2-3; CDR3 DNA: TGTGCCAGCAGCTTTTCCGACGGCACAGATACGCAGTATTTT; CDR3 protein: CASSFSDGTDTQYF
clone size: -; D gene: -; V gene: TRBV7-9; J gene: TRBJ2-3; CDR3 DNA: TGTGCCAGCAGCTGGGGGAGCGGAGCGCAGTATTTT; CDR3 protein: CASSWGSGAQYF
clone size: many; D gene: -; V gene: TRBV9; J gene: TRBJ2-3; CDR3 DNA: TGTGCCAGCAGCGTAGGGGTGGGCACAGATACGCAGTATTTT; CDR3 protein: CASSVGVGTDTQYF
clone size: -; D gene: -; V gene: TRBV5-6; J gene: TRBJ1-2; CDR3 DNA: TGTGCCAGCAGCCCCGGGACCCCTTTCCAAGCTAACTATGGCTACACCTTC; CDR3 protein: CASSPGTPFQANYGYTF
clone size: medium-sized; D gene: -; V gene: TRBV10-3; J gene: TRBJ2-7; CDR3 DNA: TGTGCCATCAGTGACCCGGGACTTCCTAACTACGAGCAGTACTTC; CDR3 protein: CAISDPGLPNYEQYF
clone size: -; D gene: -; V gene: TRBV11-2; J gene: TRBJ1-4; CDR3 DNA: TGTGCCAGCAGCGCTCGGGGGCTTGCTAATGAAAAACTGTTTTTT; CDR3 protein: CASSARGLANEKLFF
clone size: once; D gene: -; V gene: TRBV10-3; J gene: TRBJ1-1; CDR3 DNA: TGTGCCATCAGTACTCACGGGGGATTCGGCACTGAAGCTTTCTTT; CDR3 protein: CAISTHGGFGTEAFF
clone size: many; D gene: -; V gene: TRBV12-3/TRBV12-4; J gene: TRBJ1-5; CDR3 DNA: TGTGCCAGCACAACCAGGATTAATCAGCCCCAGCATTTT; CDR3 protein: CASTTRINQPQHF
clone size: few; D gene: -; V gene: TRBV7-2; J gene: TRBJ2-7; CDR3 DNA: TGTGCCAGCAGCTTAGGTCATTCCTACGAGCAGTACTTC; CDR3 protein: CASSLGHSYEQYF
clone size: -; D gene: -; V gene: TRBV5-1; J gene: TRBJ1-2; CDR3 DNA: TGCGCCAGCAGCCCGGAGGGCCTCTTCTATGGCTACACCTTC; CDR3 protein: CASSPEGLFYGYTF
clone size: many; D gene: TRBD1; V gene: TRBV12-3/TRBV12-4; J gene: TRBJ2-1; CDR3 DNA: TGTGCCAGCAGTTTGGGACAGGGAAAGTTCTTC; CDR3 protein: CASSLGQGKFF
clone size: -; D gene: TRBD1; V gene: TRBV4-2; J gene: TRBJ2-7; CDR3 DNA: TGTGCCAGCAGCCAAGGACAGGGGGCGGCGTACGAGCAGTACTTC; CDR3 protein: CASSQGQGAAYEQYF
clone size: many; D gene: -; V gene: TRBV7-2; J gene: TRBJ2-4; CDR3 DNA: TGTGCCAGCAGCCCTGGGACGGCCAAAAACATTCAGTACTTC; CDR3 protein: CASSPGTAKNIQYF
clone size: -; D gene: -; V gene: TRBV6-2/TRBV6-3; J gene: TRBJ2-7; CDR3 DNA: TGTGCCAGCAGTTACGGAAGAACCTACGAGCAGTACTTC; CDR3 protein: CASSYGRTYEQYF
clone size: -; D gene: TRBD2; V gene: TRBV20-1; J gene: TRBJ2-1; CDR3 DNA: TGCAGTGCTCAGCGGGGGGGCCCCTACAATGAGCAGTTCTTC; CDR3 protein: CSAQRGGPYNEQFF
clone size: few; D gene: -; V gene: TRBV12-3/TRBV12-4; J gene: TRBJ1-6; CDR3 DNA: TGTGCCAGCAGTTTGGGAATAAGGGGCCGTGATGATTCACCCCTCCACTTT; CDR3 protein: CASSLGIRGRDDSPLHF
clone size: few; D gene: -; V gene: TRBV7-9; J gene: TRBJ1-2; CDR3 DNA: TGTGCCAGCAGCTCGAGGGGGGCAGGTTTTGACTATGGCTACACCTTC; CDR3 protein: CASSSRGAGFDYGYTF
clone size: -; D gene: -; V gene: TRBV21-1; J gene: TRBJ2-7; CDR3 DNA: TGTGCCAGCAGCAAAGCGGAGTGGAAGCAGTACTTC; CDR3 protein: CASSKAEWKQYF
clone size: few; D gene: -; V gene: TRBV5-1; J gene: TRBJ2-5; CDR3 DNA: TGCGCCAGCAGCTTGTCAGCTCTAGAAGAGACCCAGTACTTC; CDR3 protein: CASSLSALEETQYF
clone size: few; D gene: -; V gene: TRBV5-1; J gene: TRBJ2-3; CDR3 DNA: TGCGCCAGCAGCTTGGACGGGACGGTTGGGTCCGCGCAGTATTTT; CDR3 protein: CASSLDGTVGSAQYF
clone size: many; D gene: -; V gene: TRBV10-3; J gene: TRBJ2-2; CDR3 DNA: TGTGCCAGTCGGGGGGCCGACGCCGGGGAGCTGTTTTTT; CDR3 protein: CASRGADAGELFF
clone size: few; D gene: -; V gene: TRBV4-1; J gene: TRBJ1-1; CDR3 DNA: TGCGCCAGCAGCCAAGACGAGGCAGGGCTTACAGAAGCTTTCTTT; CDR3 protein: CASSQDEAGLTEAFF
clone size: -; D gene: -; V gene: TRBV6-5; J gene: TRBJ2-1; CDR3 DNA: TGTGCCAGCAGTTACTCGATCTCGACAGCAAATGAGCAGTTCTTC; CDR3 protein: CASSYSISTANEQFF
clone size: -; D gene: TRBD2; V gene: TRBV7-2; J gene: TRBJ2-3; CDR3 DNA: TGTGCCAGCAGCTTAGCGCCGGGGGGTTCGGGCACAGATACGCAGTATTTT; CDR3 protein: CASSLAPGGSGTDTQYF
clone size: many; D gene: -; V gene: TRBV11-2; J gene: TRBJ2-3; CDR3 DNA: TGTGCCAGCAGCCGGTGGGCCTCCACAGATACGCAGTATTTT; CDR3 protein: CASSRWASTDTQYF
clone size: -; D gene: -; V gene: TRBV27; J gene: TRBJ2-4; CDR3 DNA: TGTGCCAGCAGTCCGCTGGGGGCTTCGCTAGCCAAAAACATTCAGTACTTC; CDR3 protein: CASSPLGASLAKNIQYF
clone size: -; D gene: -; V gene: TRBV4-1; J gene: TRBJ1-1; CDR3 DNA: TGCGCCAGCAGCCCCTCACCGGGCAGGCCGAACACTGAAGCTTTCTTT; CDR3 protein: CASSPSPGRPNTEAFF
clone size: -; D gene: -; V gene: TRBV20-1; J gene: TRBJ1-1; CDR3 DNA: TGCAGTGCTAGAGATCTTAGGGGGAACACTGAAGCTTTCTTT; CDR3 protein: CSARDLRGNTEAFF
clone size: once; D gene: TRBD1; V gene: TRBV2; J gene: TRBJ1-6; CDR3 DNA: TGTGCCAGCAGTGAAGTGGGCAGGGGGCTCAATTCACCCCTCCACTTT; CDR3 protein: CASSEVGRGLNSPLHF
clone size: many; D gene: -; V gene: TRBV27; J gene: TRBJ2-7; CDR3 DNA: TGTGCCAGCAGTGGGCCCTACTACGAGCAGTACTTC; CDR3 protein: CASSGPYYEQYF
clone size: few; D gene: -; V gene: TRBV6-2/TRBV6-3; J gene: TRBJ2-5; CDR3 DNA: TGTGCCATATCCCGGGAGATTGGAGAGACCCAGTACTTC; CDR3 protein: CAISREIGETQYF
clone size: few; D gene: -; V gene: TRBV2; J gene: TRBJ2-7; CDR3 DNA: TGTGCCAGCAGTGACCAGGGGACCTACGAGCAGTACTTC; CDR3 protein: CASSDQGTYEQYF
clone size: -; D gene: TRBD1; V gene: TRBV29-1; J gene: TRBJ1-6; CDR3 DNA: TGCAGCGTGTCAGGGGGCTCCTATAATTCACCCCTCCACTTT; CDR3 protein: CSVSGGSYNSPLHF
clone size: -; D gene: TRBD1; V gene: TRBV4-3; J gene: TRBJ2-7; CDR3 DNA: TGCGCCAGCAGCCGGGACAGGGGATTCGGGGAGCAGTACTTC; CDR3 protein: CASSRDRGFGEQYF
clone size: -; D gene: -; V gene: TRBV27; J gene: TRBJ2-3; CDR3 DNA: TGTGCCAGCAGTTTATGGGGGATTCTCCGAGATACGCAGTATTTT; CDR3 protein: CASSLWGILRDTQYF
clone size: many; D gene: -; V gene: TRBV11-2; J gene: TRBJ2-7; CDR3 DNA: TGTGCCAGCAGCTTTAACCCCTCCTACGAGCAGTACTTC; CDR3 protein: CASSFNPSYEQYF
clone size: -; D gene: TRBD1; V gene: TRBV27; J gene: TRBJ1-4; CDR3 DNA: TGTGCCAGCAGCTTGACAGGGGGCCGCGGGGAAAAACTGTTTTTT; CDR3 protein: CASSLTGGRGEKLFF
clone size: many; D gene: -; V gene: TRBV5-1; J gene: TRBJ2-3; CDR3 DNA: TGTGCCAGCAGCTTCGGGCTTAGCACAGATACGCAGTATTTT; CDR3 protein: CASSFGLSTDTQYF
clone size: few; D gene: -; V gene: TRBV2; J gene: TRBJ1-1; CDR3 DNA: TGTGCCAGCAGGTACACTGAAGCTTTCTTT; CDR3 protein: CASRYTEAFF
clone size: -; D gene: TRBD1; V gene: TRBV6-5; J gene: TRBJ2-4; CDR3 DNA: TGTGCCAGCAGTTACGCCGGGACAGGCGGGAAAAACATTCAGTACTTC; CDR3 protein: CASSYAGTGGKNIQYF
clone size: -; D gene: -; V gene: TRBV2; J gene: TRBJ2-7; CDR3 DNA: TGTGCACTTGGTGTCAGCGGGCAGTACTTC; CDR3 protein: CALGVSGQYF
clone size: -; D gene: -; V gene: TRBV4-1; J gene: TRBJ1-1; CDR3 DNA: TGCGCCAGCAGCCCGCCGGGAGTAGGCACTGAAGCTTTCTTT; CDR3 protein: CASSPPGVGTEAFF
clone size: -; D gene: TRBD1; V gene: TRBV11-2; J gene: TRBJ1-1; CDR3 DNA: TGTGCCAGCAGCTCGAGGCGGAGGGGGCAGAACACTGAAGCTTTCTTT; CDR3 protein: CASSSRRRGQNTEAFF
clone size: few; D gene: -; V gene: TRBV4-3; J gene: TRBJ1-6; CDR3 DNA: TGCGCCAGCAGCCAAGTCTATAATTCACCCCTCCACTTT; CDR3 protein: CASSQVYNSPLHF
clone size: -; D gene: -; V gene: TRBV5-4; J gene: TRBJ1-1; CDR3 DNA: TGTGCCAGCAGACGCGAGAACACTGAAGCTTTCTTT; CDR3 protein: CASRRENTEAFF